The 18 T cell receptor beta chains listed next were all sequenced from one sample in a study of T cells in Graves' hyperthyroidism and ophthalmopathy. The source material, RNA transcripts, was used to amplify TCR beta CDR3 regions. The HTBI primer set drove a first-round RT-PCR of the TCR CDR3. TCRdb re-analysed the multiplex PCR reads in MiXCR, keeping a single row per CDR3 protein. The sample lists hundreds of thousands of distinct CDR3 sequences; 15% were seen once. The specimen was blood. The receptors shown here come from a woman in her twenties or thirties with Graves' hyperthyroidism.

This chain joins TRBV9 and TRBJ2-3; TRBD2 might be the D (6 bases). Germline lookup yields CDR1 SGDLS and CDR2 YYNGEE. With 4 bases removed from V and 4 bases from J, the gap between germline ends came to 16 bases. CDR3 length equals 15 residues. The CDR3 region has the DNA TGTGCCAGCAGCCCCCAGGGACTTCACCCAGATACGCAGTATTTT. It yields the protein CASSPQGLHPDTQYF.

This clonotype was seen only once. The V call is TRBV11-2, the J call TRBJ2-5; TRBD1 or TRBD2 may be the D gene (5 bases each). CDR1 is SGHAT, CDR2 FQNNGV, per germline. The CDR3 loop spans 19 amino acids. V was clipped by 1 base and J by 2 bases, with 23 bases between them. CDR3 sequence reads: CASSLAGKSRGGRQETQYF. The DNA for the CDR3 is TGTGCCAGCAGCTTAGCCGGGAAATCCCGTGGGGGACGTCAAGAGACCCAGTACTTC.

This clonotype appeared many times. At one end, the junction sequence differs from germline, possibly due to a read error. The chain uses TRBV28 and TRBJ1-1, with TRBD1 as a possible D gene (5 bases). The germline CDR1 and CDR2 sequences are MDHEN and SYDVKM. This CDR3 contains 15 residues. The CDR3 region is CASSYSTVMNTEAFF. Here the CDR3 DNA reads TGTGCCAGCAGTTACTCGACAGTAATGAACACTGAGGCTTTCTTT.

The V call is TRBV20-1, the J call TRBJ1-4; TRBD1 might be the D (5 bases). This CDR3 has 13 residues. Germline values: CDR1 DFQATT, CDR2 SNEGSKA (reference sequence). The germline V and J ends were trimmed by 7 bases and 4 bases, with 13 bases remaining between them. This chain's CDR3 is CSGMGPLNEKLFF. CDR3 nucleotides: TGCAGTGGTATGGGACCGCTTAATGAAAAACTGTTTTTT.

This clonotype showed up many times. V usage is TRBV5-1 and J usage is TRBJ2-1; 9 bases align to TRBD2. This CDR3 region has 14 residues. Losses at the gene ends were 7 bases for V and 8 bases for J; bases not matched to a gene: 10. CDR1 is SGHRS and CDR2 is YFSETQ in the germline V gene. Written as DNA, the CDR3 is TGCGCCAGCCGACTTAGTAGCGGGAGCGATGAGCAGTTCTTC. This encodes CASRLSSGSDEQFF.

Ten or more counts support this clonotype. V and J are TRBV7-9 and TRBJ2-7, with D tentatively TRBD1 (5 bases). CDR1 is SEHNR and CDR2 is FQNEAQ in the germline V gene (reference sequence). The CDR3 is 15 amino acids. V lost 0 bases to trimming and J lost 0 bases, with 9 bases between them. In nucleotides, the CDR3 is TGTGCCAGCAGCTTAGCTGGGGCCTTCTCCTACGAGCAGTACTTC. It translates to CASSLAGAFSYEQYF.

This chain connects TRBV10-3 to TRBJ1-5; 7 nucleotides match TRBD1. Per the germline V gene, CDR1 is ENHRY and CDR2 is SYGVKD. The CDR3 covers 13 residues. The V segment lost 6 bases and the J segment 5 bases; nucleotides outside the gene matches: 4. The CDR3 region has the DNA TGTGCCATCAGGGTTGACAGGGATCAGCCCCAGCATTTT. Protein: CAIRVDRDQPQHF.

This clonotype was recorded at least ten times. The CDR3 coding sequence is TGTGCCAGCTCACTGGGACTAGCGGGAGTGGGCGAGCAGTACTTC. It encodes CASSLGLAGVGEQYF. This sequence joins TRBV18 and TRBJ2-7; 14 bases align to TRBD2. V was clipped by 4 bases and J by 6 bases; unmatched bases: 5. CDR1 is KGHSH, CDR2 LQKENI, per germline. This CDR3 has 15 residues.

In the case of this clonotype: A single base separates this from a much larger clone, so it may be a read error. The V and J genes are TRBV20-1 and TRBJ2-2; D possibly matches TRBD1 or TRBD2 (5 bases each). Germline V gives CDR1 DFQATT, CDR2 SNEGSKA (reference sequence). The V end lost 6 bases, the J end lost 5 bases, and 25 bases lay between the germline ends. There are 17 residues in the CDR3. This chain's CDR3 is CSATTIDGAKGTGELFF. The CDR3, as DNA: TGCAGTGCAACGACCATCGACGGGGCCAAGGGGACCGGGGAGCTGTTTTTT.

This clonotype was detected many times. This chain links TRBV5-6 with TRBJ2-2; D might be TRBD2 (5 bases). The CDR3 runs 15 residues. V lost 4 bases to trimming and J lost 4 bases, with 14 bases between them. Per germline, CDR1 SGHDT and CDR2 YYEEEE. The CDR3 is CASSPAGRGTGELFF. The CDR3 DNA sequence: TGTGCCAGCAGCCCTGCGGGTCGGGGCACCGGGGAGCTGTTTTTT.

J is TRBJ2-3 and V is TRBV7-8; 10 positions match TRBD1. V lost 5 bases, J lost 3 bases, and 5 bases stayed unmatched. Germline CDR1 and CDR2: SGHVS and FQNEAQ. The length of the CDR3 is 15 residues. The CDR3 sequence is CASSVTGGGTDTQYF. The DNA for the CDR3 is TGTGCCAGCAGCGTGACAGGGGGCGGGACAGATACGCAGTATTTT.

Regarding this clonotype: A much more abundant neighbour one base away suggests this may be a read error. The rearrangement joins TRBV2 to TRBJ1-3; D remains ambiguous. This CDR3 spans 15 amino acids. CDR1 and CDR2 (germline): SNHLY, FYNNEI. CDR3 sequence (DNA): TGTGCCAGCGGTGATCGGTCAGTCTCTGGAAACACCATATATTTT. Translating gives CASGDRSVSGNTIYF.

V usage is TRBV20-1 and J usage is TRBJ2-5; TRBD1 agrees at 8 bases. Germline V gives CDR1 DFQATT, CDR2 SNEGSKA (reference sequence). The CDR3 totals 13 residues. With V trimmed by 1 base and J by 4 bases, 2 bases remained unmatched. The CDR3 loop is CSARGTGPETQYF. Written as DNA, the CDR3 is TGCAGTGCTAGAGGGACAGGGCCAGAGACCCAGTACTTC.

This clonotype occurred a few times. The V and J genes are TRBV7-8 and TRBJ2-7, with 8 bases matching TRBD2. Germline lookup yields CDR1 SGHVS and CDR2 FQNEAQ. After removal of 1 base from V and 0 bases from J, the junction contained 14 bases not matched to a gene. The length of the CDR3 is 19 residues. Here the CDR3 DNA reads TGTGCCAGCAGCTTAGGTACTAGCGGTAAAAAACGAGGCTCCTACGAGCAGTACTTC. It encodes CASSLGTSGKKRGSYEQYF.

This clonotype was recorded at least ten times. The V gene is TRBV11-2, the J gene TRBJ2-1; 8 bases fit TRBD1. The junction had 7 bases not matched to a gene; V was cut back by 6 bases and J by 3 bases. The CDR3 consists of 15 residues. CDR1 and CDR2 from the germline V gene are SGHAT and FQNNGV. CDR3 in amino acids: CASSLQTGDYNEQFF. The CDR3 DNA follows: TGTGCCAGCAGTTTACAGACAGGGGACTACAATGAGCAGTTCTTC.

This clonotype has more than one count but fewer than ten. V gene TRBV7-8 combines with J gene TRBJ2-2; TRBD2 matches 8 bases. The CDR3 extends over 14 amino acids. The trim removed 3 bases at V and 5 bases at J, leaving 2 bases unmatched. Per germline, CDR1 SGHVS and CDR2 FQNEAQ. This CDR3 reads CASSLGLETGELFF. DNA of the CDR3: TGTGCCAGCAGCTTGGGACTAGAGACCGGGGAGCTGTTTTTT.

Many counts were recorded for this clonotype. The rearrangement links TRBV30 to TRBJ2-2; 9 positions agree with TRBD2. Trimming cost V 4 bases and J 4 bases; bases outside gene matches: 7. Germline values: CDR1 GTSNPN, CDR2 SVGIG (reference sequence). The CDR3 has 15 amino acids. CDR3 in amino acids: CAWIPLAGLTGELFF. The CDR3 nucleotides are TGTGCCTGGATCCCTCTAGCGGGGCTCACCGGGGAGCTGTTTTTT.

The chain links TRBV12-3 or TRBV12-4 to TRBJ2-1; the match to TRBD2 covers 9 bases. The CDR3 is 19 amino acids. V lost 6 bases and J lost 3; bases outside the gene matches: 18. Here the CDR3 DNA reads TGTGCCAGCAGCCAACTGGGACTAGCACTCAACCCGGGCTACAATGAGCAGTTCTTC. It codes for CASSQLGLALNPGYNEQFF.